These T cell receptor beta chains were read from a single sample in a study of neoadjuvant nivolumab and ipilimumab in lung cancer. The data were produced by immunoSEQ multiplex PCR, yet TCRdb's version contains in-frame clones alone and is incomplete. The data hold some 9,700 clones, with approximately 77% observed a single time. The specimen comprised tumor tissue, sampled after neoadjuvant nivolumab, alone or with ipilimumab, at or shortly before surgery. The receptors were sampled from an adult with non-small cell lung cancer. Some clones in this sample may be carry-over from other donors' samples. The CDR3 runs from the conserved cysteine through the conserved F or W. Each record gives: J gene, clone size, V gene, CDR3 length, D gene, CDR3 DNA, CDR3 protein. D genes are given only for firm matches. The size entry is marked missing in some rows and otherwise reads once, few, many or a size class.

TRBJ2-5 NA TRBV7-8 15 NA TGTGCCAGCAGCTCCGGCTGGCTAGCGAGAGAGACCCAGTACTTC CASSSGWLARETQYF
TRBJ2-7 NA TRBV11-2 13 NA TGTGCCAGCAGCGTTAGGAGGGGAATCGAGCAGTACTTC CASSVRRGIEQYF
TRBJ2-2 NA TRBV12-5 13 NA TGTGCTAGTGCTCCCCCCGTCACCGGGGAGCTGTTTTTT CASAPPVTGELFF
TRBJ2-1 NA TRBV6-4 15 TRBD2 TGTGCCAGAAGACCCAGCGGGAGGTCCTACAATGAGCAGTTCTTC CARRPSGRSYNEQFF
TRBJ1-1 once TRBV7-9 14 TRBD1 TGTGCCAGCAGGTGGGGACAGGGGAACACTGAAGCTTTCTTT CASRWGQGNTEAFF
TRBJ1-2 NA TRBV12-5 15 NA TGTGCTAGTGGTAGGTCCCTCGGCTCAAACTATGGCTACACCTTC CASGRSLGSNYGYTF
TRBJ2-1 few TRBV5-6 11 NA TGTGCCAGCAGCCAGACTAATGAGCAGTTCTTC CASSQTNEQFF
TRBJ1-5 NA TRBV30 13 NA TGTGCCTTGGGCCTATCCCAGAATCAGCCCCAGCATTTT CALGLSQNQPQHF
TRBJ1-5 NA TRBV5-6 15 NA TGTGCCAGCAGCTCCTCAGGGCAGGGCGGGCAGCCCCAGCATTTT CASSSSGQGGQPQHF
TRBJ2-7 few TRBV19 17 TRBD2 TGTGCCAGTAGTGGTAGCCTGGGGAGGGACGCTTCCTACGAGCAGTACTTC CASSGSLGRDASYEQYF
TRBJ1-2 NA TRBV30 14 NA TGTGCCTGGAGGTCCAGTCCTGACCCCTATGGCTACACCTTC CAWRSSPDPYGYTF
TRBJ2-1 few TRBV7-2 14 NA TGTGCCAGCAGCTTCACCGAGAGCTACAATGAGCAGTTCTTC CASSFTESYNEQFF
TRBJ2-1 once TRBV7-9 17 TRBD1 TGTGCCAGCAGCTTAGAGGTCTTGGACAGGGATTACAATGAGCAGTTCTTC CASSLEVLDRDYNEQFF
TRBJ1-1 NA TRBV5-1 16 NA TGCGCCAGCAGCTTGGTGGGGGGCGCCTTACATACTGAAGCTTTCTTT CASSLVGGALHTEAFF
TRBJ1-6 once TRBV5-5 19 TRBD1 TGTGCCAGCAGCTTGGTAGGCCGGATGACAGGGTCCTATAATTCACCCCTCCACTTT CASSLVGRMTGSYNSPLHF
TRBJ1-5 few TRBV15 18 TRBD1 TGTGCCACCGGCGGACAGGGGCATTATGGCCGTGGCAATCAGCCCCAGCATTTT CATGGQGHYGRGNQPQHF
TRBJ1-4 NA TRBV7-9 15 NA TGTGCCAGCAGCTCCTTTAGAGGGGTGGATGAAAAACTGTTTTTT CASSSFRGVDEKLFF